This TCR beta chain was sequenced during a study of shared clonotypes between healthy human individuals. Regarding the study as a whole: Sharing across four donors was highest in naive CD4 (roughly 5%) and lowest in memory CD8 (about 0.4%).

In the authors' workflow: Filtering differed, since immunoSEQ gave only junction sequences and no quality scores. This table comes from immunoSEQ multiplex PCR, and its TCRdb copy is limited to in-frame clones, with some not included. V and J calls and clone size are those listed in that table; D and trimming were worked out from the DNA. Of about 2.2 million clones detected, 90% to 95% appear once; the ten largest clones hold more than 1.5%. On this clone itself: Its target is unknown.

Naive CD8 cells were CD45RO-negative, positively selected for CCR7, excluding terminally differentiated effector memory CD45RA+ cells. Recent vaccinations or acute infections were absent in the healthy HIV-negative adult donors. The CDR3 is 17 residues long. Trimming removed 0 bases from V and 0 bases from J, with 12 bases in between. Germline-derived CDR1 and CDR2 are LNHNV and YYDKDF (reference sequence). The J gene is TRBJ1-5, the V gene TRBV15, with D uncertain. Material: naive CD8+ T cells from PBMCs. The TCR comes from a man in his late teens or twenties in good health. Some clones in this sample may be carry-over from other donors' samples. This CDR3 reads CATSRDFRTDSNQPQHF. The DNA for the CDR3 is TGTGCCACCAGCAGAGATTTCCGGACGGATAGCAATCAGCCCCAGCATTTT. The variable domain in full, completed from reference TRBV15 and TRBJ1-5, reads DAMVIQNPRYQVTQFGKPVTLSCSQTLNHNVMYWYQQKSSQAPKLLFHYYDKDFNNEADTPDNFQSRRPNTSFCFLDIRSPGLGDTAMYLCATSRDFRTDSNQPQHFGDGTRLSIL.